This T cell receptor beta chain is from a study of shared clonotypes between healthy human individuals. Several immunoSEQ 96-well plates shared each subset's DNA, each plate a replicate. Sequencing was performed with immunoSEQ multiplex PCR; in TCRdb, only in-frame clones are kept and a portion is missing. The table lists 1,100,000 or so clones, around 78% of them singletons. In germline, CDR1 is SGDLS, CDR2 YYNGEE. Deletions cut 0 bases from V and 0 bases from J, with 10 bases between. The CDR3 length is 15 residues. Sequenced: memory CD4+ T cells from PBMCs. Specified subset: CD45RA-negative fraction. The clonotype originates from a man between 18 and 35 years old in good health. Some clones in this sample may be carry-over from other donors' samples. V and J are TRBV9 and TRBJ2-7; a possible D gene is TRBD2 (6 bases). The CDR3 reads CASSVAGDASYEQYF. CDR3 DNA: TGTGCCAGCAGCGTAGCGGGAGACGCCTCCTACGAGCAGTACTTC.